This T cell receptor (beta chain) was recovered during a study of T cells expressing NK-cell markers. Using the 5' RACE reads, TCRdb records one entry per CDR3 protein without DNA. The data show around 470,000 distinct CDR3 sequences, and the top ten clones hold around 1.4%. Germline V gene lookup returns CDR1 DFQATT and CDR2 SNEGSKA (reference sequence). The CDR3 sequence is 13 residues long. The sequence derives from a woman aged 45-60 years in good health. Sequencing used blood T cells: a sorted CD56 or NKG2C T cell subset, CD4+ or CD8+ T cells, or bulk PBMC T cells (not recorded which). This chain connects TRBV20-1 to TRBJ1-5. The CDR3 protein is CSARSYSNQPQHF.